Below, 11 T cell receptor beta chains from the same sample are listed, as sequenced in a study of blood T cell repertoires in COVID-19. Libraries were prepared by immunoSEQ multiplex PCR; TCRdb keeps only in-frame clonotypes and omits some of them. The sample holds 75,000 to 85,000 clones; approximately 86% are singletons and the top ten take roughly a sixth. The specimen sequenced was peripheral blood. These receptors were obtained from a human donor in a cohort sampled during active COVID-19.

The rearrangement joins TRBV5-1 to TRBJ2-3; 16 bases fit TRBD2. Germline V gives CDR1 SGHRS, CDR2 YFSETQ. The CDR3 extends over 18 amino acids. The V and J ends lost 4 bases and 3 bases, in that order; junction bases with no gene match: 8. This chain's CDR3 is CASSPGTSGGAETDTQYF. CDR3 DNA sequence: TGCGCCAGCAGCCCCGGGACTAGCGGGGGGGCGGAAACAGATACGCAGTATTTT.

The chain recombines TRBV10-2 with TRBJ2-3, with 11 bases aligning to TRBD2. The CDR3 runs to 14 residues. Germline-derived CDR1 and CDR2 are WSHSY and SAAADI. V trimming: 6 bases; J trimming: 3 bases; junction bases outside the gene matches: 2. Here the CDR3 reads CASRIAGGTDTQYF. CDR3 DNA sequence: TGCGCCAGCAGAATAGCGGGAGGGACAGATACGCAGTATTTT.

The V and J genes are TRBV7-9 and TRBJ1-2; D is perhaps TRBD1 (6 bases). Germline lookup yields CDR1 SEHNR and CDR2 FQNEAQ (reference sequence). The CDR3 is 18 amino acids. Trimming shortened V by 1 base and J by 4 bases, and 22 bases separated the two germline ends. CDR3 sequence reads: CASSLGEGVSFRPYGYTF. As DNA, the CDR3 is TGTGCCAGCAGCTTAGGTGAGGGGGTCTCCTTTCGACCCTATGGCTACACCTTC.

As DNA, the CDR3 is TGTGCCAGCAGCCCGACAGGGGGCGCCTACAATGAGCAGTTCTTC. Residues: CASSPTGGAYNEQFF. The chain employs TRBV3-1 (or the pseudogene TRBV3-2) and TRBJ2-1, with TRBD1 matching over 10 bases. This CDR3 spans 15 amino acids. Trimming removed 4 bases from V and 2 bases from J; junction bases left unmatched: 2. The V gene's germline CDR1 is LGHDT and CDR2 YNNKEL (reference sequence).

The gene calls are TRBV7-9 and TRBJ2-5; TRBD2 aligns across 7 bases. With V trimmed by 3 bases and J by 3 bases, 4 bases remained unmatched. Looked up from germline, CDR1 is SEHNR and CDR2 is FQNEAQ (reference sequence). The length of the CDR3 is 14 residues. The CDR3 loop is CASSFSAGEETQYF. For the CDR3, the DNA is TGTGCCAGCAGCTTTTCGGCGGGGGAAGAGACCCAGTACTTC. The full variable domain, its missing parts supplied by reference TRBV7-9 and TRBJ2-5, is DTGVSQNPRHKITKRGQNVTFRCDPISEHNRLYWYRQTLGQGPEFLTYFQNEAQLEKSRLLSDRFSAERPKGSFSTLEIQRTEQGDSAMYLCASSFSAGEETQYFGPGTRLLVL.

The chain is built from TRBV25-1 and TRBJ2-3, with D hard to call. The length of the CDR3 is 13 residues. Germline V gene sequence: CDR1 MGHDK, CDR2 SYGVNS. Trimming shortened V by 7 bases and J by 9 bases, and 17 bases separated the two germline ends. In DNA, the CDR3 is TGTGCCAGCACCATATCCGCGGATGGGACGCAGTATTTT. Translation gives CASTISADGTQYF.

This chain joins TRBV6-6 and TRBJ2-7; D not certain. CDR1 MNHNY and CDR2 SVGAGI come from the germline V gene (reference sequence). This CDR3 is 13 amino acids long. Trimming shortened V by 2 bases and J by 4 bases, and 9 bases separated the two germline ends. CDR3 sequence (DNA): TGTGCCAGCAGTTACACATACCAGTACGAGCAGTACTTC. It translates to CASSYTYQYEQYF.

CDR3 DNA: TGTGCCAGCAGCCCTGCCGGGACTTCTAGCACAGATACGCAGTATTTT. Translation gives CASSPAGTSSTDTQYF. The rearrangement links TRBV5-4 to TRBJ2-3; tentative D call: TRBD2 (6 bases). The germline V gene encodes CDR1 SGHNT and CDR2 YYREEE (reference sequence). The CDR3 is 16 amino acids. V was trimmed by 4 bases and J by 0 bases, leaving 15 bases between them. Drawing the rest from reference TRBV5-4 and TRBJ2-3, the complete variable domain is ETGVTQSPTHLIKTRGQQVTLRCSSQSGHNTVSWYQQALGQGPQFIFQYYREEENGRGNFPPRFSGLQFPNYSSELNVNALELDDSALYLCASSPAGTSSTDTQYFGPGTRLTVL.

The chain uses TRBV27 and TRBJ2-2; no reliable D call. With 0 bases removed from V and 2 bases from J, the gap between germline ends came to 7 bases. CDR1 is MNHEY and CDR2 is SMNVEV in the germline V gene (reference sequence). This CDR3 is 15 amino acids long. The CDR3 protein is CASSLSYRNTGELFF. DNA for the CDR3: TGTGCCAGCAGTTTATCGTACAGAAACACCGGGGAGCTGTTTTTT.

This clone was seen a handful of times. V gene TRBV4-1 combines with J gene TRBJ2-3; the match to TRBD1 covers 9 bases. This CDR3 region has 16 residues. From germline, CDR1 is MGHRA and CDR2 YSYEKL. V gave up 4 bases and J gave up 3 bases; unmatched junction bases: 8. CDR3 region: CASSPAGTGWTDTQYF. CDR3 DNA sequence: TGCGCCAGCAGCCCAGCCGGGACAGGGTGGACAGATACGCAGTATTTT.

The chain uses TRBV19 and TRBJ2-7, with a weak D call TRBD2 (7 bases). The CDR3 spans 14 residues. Looked up from germline, CDR1 is LNHDA and CDR2 is SQIVND (reference sequence). The germline V and J ends were trimmed by 3 bases and 6 bases, with 15 bases remaining between them. The CDR3 DNA reads as TGTGCCAGTAGTATCCGGGGGGCGAGGGGCGAGCAGTACTTC. It is translated as CASSIRGARGEQYF.